This TCR beta chain derives from a study of blood T cells in healthy people across ages. This clonotype was seen a few times. Its antigen is not identified. The CDR3 totals 12 residues. The germline CDR1 and CDR2 sequences are SQVTM and ANQGSEA. Study-wide results and limits: Per-million-T-cell TCR beta diversity fell roughly linearly with age. Unsorted PBMCs ruled out conclusive naive versus antigen-experienced comparison.

A J-beta primer mix and a sample-barcoded 5' primer were used in a second PCR of about 7 to 12 cycles. Using its own MiXCR run on the 5' RACE reads, TCRdb lists one record per CDR3 protein. The repertoire consists of about 1.8 million distinct CDR3 sequences, with just under 50% occurring once and the leading ten covering approximately 2.1%. Input material: blood. This TCR came from a woman in her thirties or forties in good health. The rearrangement links TRBV29-1 to TRBJ1-4; TRBD1 aligns across 7 bases. The CDR3, as DNA: TGCAGTTCGACAGGGCAAAACGAAAAACTGTTTTTT. As protein: CSSTGQNEKLFF.